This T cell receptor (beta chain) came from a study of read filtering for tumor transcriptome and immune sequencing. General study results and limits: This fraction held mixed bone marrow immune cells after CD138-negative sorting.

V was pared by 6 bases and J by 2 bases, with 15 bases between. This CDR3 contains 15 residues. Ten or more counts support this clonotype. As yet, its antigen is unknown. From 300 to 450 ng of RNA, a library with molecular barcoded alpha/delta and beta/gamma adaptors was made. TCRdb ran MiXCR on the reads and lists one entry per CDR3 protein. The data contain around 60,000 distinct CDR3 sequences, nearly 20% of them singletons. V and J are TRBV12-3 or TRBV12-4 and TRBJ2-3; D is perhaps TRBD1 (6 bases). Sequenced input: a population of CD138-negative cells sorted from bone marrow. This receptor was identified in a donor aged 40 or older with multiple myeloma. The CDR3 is CASSLSQGFTDTQYF. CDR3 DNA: TGTGCCAGCAGCCTTTCCCAGGGGTTCACAGATACGCAGTATTTT.